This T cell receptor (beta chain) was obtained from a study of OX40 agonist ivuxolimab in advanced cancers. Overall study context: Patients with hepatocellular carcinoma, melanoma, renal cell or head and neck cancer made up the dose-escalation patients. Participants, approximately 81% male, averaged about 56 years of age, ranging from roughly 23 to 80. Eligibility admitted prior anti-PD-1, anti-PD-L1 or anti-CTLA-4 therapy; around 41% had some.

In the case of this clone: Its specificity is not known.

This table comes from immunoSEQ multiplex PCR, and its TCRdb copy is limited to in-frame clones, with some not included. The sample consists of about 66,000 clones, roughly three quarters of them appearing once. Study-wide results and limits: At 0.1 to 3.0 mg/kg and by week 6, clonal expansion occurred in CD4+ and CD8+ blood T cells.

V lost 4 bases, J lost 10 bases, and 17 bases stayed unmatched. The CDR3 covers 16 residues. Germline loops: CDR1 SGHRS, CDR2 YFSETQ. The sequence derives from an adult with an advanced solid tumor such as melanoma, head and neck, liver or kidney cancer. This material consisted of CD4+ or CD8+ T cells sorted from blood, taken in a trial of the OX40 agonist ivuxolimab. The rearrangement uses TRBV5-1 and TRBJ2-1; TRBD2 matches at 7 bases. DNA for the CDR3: TGCGCCAGCAGCCTCGACGGGGGGAGTGACCTTAAGGAGCAGTTCTTC. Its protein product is CASSLDGGSDLKEQFF.